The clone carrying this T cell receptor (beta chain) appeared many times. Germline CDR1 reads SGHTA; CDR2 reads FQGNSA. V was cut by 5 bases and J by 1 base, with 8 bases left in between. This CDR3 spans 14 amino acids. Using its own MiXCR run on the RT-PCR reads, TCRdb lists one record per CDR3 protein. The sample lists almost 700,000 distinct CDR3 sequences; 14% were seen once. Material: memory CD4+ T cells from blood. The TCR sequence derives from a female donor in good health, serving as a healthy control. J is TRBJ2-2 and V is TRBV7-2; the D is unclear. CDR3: CASSRDLNTGELFF. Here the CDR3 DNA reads TGTGCCAGCAGCCGAGACCTGAACACCGGGGAGCTGTTTTTT.